This TCR beta chain is drawn from a study of blood T cell repertoires in COVID-19. About the research overall: The United States, Italy and Spain were the sources of the acute and convalescent COVID-19 samples. PBMCs, B-cell-depleted T cells, or T cells provided the cDNA or gDNA that made up the material.

CDR1 and CDR2 from the germline V gene are LNHDA and SQIVND (reference sequence). CDR3 size: 15 residues. Trimming removed 3 bases from V and 2 bases from J, with 13 bases in between. This clone was seen more than once but under ten times. Profiled with immunoSEQ multiplex PCR; TCRdb holds only in-frame clones, not every one. The sample has around 34,000 clones; 75% to 85% are singletons. This TCR came from a woman in her 70s with acute or convalescent COVID-19. The V gene is TRBV19, the J gene TRBJ1-1, with D unresolved. Sample: peripheral blood. CDR3 DNA: TGTGCCAGTAGTATCGGCCGGCGGGCCAACACTGAAGCTTTCTTT. Its translation: CASSIGRRANTEAFF.